This T cell receptor (beta chain) was captured in a study of T-cell memory formation after mild COVID-19. Study outcomes and limitations: Contracting clones, day 15 to 85, had balanced CD4/CD8, and later expanders favored CD4+.

Turning to this clonotype: Its antigen is not known.

TCRdb reprocessed the 5' RACE reads with MiXCR, giving one entry per CDR3 protein. This sample yields approximately 440,000 distinct CDR3 sequences, of which roughly 20% are seen a single time; around 8.4% belongs to the top ten. The CDR3 sequence is 12 residues long. V shed 8 bases and J shed 8 bases, with 13 bases lying between them. Material: PBMCs or a T cell subset sorted from them (not recorded which). The sequence came from an adult woman who had mild COVID-19 (a few samples of this study predate the infection). Cell type and time point are not known. The chain uses TRBV12-3 or TRBV12-4 and TRBJ2-4, with D uncertain. The CDR3 is CASQDAGDIQYF. The CDR3 DNA reads as TGTGCCAGCCAAGATGCAGGCGACATTCAGTACTTC.